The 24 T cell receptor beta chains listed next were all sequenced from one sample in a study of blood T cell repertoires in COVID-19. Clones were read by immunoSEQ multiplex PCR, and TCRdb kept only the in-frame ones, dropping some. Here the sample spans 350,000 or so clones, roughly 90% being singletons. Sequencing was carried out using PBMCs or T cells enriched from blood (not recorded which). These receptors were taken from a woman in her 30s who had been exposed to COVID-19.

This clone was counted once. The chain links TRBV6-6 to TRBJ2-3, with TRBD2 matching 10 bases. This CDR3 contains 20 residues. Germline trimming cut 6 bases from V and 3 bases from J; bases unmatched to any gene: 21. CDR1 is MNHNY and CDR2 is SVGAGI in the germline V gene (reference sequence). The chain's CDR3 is CASSSPDLTPSGSWTDTQYF. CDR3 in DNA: TGTGCCAGCAGCTCCCCGGACCTCACCCCTAGCGGGAGTTGGACAGATACGCAGTATTTT.

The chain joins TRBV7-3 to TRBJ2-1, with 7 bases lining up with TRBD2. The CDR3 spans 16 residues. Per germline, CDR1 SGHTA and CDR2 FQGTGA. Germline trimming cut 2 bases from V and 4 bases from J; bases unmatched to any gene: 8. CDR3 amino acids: CASSLAGAVPYNEQFF. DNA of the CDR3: TGTGCCAGCAGCTTAGCGGGAGCGGTGCCATACAATGAGCAGTTCTTC.

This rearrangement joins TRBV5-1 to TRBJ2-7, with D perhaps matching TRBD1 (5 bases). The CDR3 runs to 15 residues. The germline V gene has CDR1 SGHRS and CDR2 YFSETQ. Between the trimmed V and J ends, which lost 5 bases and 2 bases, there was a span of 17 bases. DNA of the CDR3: TGCGCCAGCAGATCTGCCCCACAGGATACCTACGAGCAGTACTTC. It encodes CASRSAPQDTYEQYF.

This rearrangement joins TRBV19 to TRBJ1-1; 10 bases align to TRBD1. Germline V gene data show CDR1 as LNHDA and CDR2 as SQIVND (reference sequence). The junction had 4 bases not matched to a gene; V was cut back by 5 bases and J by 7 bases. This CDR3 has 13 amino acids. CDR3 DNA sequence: TGTGCCAGTAGTCCGGGACAGGGGATTGAAGCTTTCTTT. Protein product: CASSPGQGIEAFF.

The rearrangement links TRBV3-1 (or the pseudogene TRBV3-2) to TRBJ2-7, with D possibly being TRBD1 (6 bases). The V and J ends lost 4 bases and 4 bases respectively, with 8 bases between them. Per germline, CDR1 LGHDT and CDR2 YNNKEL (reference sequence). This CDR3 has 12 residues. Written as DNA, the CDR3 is TGTGCCAGCAGCCCCACAGGGTACGAGCAGTACTTC. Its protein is CASSPTGYEQYF.

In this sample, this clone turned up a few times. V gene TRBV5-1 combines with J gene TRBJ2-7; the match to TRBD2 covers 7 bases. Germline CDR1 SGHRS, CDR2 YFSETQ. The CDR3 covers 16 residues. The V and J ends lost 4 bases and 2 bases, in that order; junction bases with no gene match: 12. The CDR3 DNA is TGCGCCAGCAGCCCTGGTGGTAGCGGGCTACCCTACGAGCAGTACTTC. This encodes CASSPGGSGLPYEQYF.

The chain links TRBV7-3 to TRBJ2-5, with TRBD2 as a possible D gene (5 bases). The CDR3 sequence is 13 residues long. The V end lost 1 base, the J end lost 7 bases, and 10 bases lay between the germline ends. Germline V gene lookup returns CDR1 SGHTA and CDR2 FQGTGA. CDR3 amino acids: CASSLSTAGTQYF. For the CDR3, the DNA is TGTGCCAGCAGCTTAAGCACCGCGGGGACCCAGTACTTC.

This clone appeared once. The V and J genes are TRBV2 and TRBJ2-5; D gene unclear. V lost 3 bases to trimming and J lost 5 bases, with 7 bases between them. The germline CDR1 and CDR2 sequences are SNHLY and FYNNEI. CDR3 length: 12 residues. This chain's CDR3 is CASSDVLETQYF. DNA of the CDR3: TGTGCCAGCAGTGACGTTTTGGAGACCCAGTACTTC.

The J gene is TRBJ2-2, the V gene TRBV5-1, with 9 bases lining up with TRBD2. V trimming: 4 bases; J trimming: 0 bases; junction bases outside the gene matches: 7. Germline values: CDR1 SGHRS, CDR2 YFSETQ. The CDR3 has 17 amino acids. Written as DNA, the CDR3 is TGCGCCAGCAGCCGGGCTCTAGCGGGATCGAACACCGGGGAGCTGTTTTTT. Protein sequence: CASSRALAGSNTGELFF.

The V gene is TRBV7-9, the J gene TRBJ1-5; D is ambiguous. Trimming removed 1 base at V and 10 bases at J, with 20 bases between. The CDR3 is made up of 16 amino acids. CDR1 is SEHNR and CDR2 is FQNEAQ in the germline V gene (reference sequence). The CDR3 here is CASSLGAGAFIYPQHF. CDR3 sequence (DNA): TGTGCCAGCAGCTTAGGTGCAGGCGCTTTCATTTATCCCCAGCATTTT.

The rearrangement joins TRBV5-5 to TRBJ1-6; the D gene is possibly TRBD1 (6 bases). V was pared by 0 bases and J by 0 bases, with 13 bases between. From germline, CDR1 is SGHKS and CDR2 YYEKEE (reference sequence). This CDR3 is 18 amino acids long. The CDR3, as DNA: TGTGCCAGCAGCTTGGGAACAGGGAAGAGCTCCTATAATTCACCCCTCCACTTT. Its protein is CASSLGTGKSSYNSPLHF.

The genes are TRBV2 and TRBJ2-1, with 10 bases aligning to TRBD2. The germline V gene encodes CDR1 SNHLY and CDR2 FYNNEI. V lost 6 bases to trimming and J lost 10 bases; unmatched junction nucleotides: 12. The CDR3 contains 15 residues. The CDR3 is CASSGLASGRSEQFF. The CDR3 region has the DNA TGTGCCAGCAGCGGGCTCGCTAGCGGGAGAAGCGAGCAGTTCTTC.

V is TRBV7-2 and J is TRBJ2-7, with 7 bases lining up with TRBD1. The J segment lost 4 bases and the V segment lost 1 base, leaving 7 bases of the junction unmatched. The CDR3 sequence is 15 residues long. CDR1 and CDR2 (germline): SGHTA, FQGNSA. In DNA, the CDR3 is TGTGCCAGCAGCTTAGAAGGGGGCGATATGTACGAGCAGTACTTC. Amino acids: CASSLEGGDMYEQYF.

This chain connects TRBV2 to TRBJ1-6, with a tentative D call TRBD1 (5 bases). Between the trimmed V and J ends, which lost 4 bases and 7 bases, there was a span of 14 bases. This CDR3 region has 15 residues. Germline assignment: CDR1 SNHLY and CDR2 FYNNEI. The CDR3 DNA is TGTGCCAGCAGTGTAACGACAGCCGCCAATTCACCCCTCCACTTT. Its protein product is CASSVTTAANSPLHF.

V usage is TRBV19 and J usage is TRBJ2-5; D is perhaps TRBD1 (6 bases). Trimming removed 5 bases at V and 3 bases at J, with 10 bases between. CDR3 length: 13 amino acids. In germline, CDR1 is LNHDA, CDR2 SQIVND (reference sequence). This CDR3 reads CASSQNREETQYF. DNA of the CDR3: TGTGCCAGTAGTCAAAACAGGGAAGAGACCCAGTACTTC.

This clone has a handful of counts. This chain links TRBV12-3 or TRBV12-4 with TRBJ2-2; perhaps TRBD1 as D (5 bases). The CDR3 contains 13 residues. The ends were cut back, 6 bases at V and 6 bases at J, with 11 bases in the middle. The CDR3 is CASSYQGPGELFF. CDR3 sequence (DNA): TGTGCCAGCAGCTACCAGGGCCCCGGGGAGCTGTTTTTT.

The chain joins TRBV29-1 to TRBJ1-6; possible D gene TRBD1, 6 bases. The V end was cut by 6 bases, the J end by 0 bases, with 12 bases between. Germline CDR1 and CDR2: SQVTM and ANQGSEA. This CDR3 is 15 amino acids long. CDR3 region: CSVEGGSSYNSPLHF. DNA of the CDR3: TGCAGCGTGGAGGGGGGGAGCTCCTATAATTCACCCCTCCACTTT.

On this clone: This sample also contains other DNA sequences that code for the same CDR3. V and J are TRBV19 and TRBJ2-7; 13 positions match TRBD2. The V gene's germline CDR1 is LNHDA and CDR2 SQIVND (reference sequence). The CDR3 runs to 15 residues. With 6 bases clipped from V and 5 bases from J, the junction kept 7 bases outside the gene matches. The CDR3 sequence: CASRPGLAGSDEQYF. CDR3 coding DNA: TGTGCCAGTAGACCGGGACTAGCGGGATCGGACGAGCAGTACTTC.

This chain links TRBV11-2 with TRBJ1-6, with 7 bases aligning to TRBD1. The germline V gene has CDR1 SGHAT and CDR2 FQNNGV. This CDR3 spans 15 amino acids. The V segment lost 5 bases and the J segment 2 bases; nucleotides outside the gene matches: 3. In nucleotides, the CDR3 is TGTGCCAGCAGCAAGGGGACAGCCTATAATTCACCCCTCCACTTT. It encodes CASSKGTAYNSPLHF.

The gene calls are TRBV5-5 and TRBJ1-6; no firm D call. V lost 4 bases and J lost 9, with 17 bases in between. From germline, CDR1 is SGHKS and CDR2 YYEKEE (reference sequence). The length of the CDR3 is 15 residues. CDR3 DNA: TGTGCCAGCAGCGCAAGGGATCTAAGCGGTTCACCCCTCCACTTT. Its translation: CASSARDLSGSPLHF. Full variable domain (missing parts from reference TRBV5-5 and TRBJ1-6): DAGVTQSPTHLIKTRGQQVTLRCSPISGHKSVSWYQQVLGQGPQFIFQYYEKEERGRGNFPDRFSARQFPNYSSELNVNALLLGDSALYLCASSARDLSGSPLHFGNGTRLTVT.

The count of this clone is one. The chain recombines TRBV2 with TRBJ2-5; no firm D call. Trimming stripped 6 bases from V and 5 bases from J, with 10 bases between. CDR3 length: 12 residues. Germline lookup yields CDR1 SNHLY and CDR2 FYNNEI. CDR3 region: CASRGGPETQYF. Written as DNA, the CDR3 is TGTGCCAGCAGAGGTGGGCCCGAGACCCAGTACTTC.

The CDR3 nucleotides read TGTGCCAGCAGCTTGGGACTAGCGTGGGAGACCCAGTACTTC. It yields the protein CASSLGLAWETQYF. The gene calls are TRBV5-4 and TRBJ2-5; TRBD2 matches 8 bases. The CDR3 is 14 residues long. The V gene's germline CDR1 is SGHNT and CDR2 YYREEE (reference sequence). With 0 bases clipped from V and 5 bases from J, the junction kept 3 bases outside the gene matches.

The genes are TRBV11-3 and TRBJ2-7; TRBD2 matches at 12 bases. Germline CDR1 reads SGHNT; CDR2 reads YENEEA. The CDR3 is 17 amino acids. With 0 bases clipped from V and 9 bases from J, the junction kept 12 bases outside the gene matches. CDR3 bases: TGTGCCAGCAGCTTAGATCTCGCTAGCGGGAGGGCCTGGGGGCAGTACTTC. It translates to CASSLDLASGRAWGQYF.

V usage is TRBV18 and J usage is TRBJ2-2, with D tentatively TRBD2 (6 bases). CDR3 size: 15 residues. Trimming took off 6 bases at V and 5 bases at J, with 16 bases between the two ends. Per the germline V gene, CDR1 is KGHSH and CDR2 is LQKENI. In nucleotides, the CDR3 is TGTGCCAGCTCGACTAGATTGGTGCAAACCGGGGAGCTGTTTTTT. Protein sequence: CASSTRLVQTGELFF. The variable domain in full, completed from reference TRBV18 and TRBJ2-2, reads NAGVMQNPRHLVRRRGQEARLRCSPMKGHSHVYWYRQLPEEGLKFMVYLQKENIIDESGMPKERFSAEFPKEGPSILRIQQVVRGDSAAYFCASSTRLVQTGELFFGEGSRLTVL.